This TCR beta chain was obtained from a study of cytomegalovirus exposure and HLA in healthy donors. This table comes from immunoSEQ multiplex PCR, and its TCRdb copy is limited to in-frame clones, with some not included. The data show hundreds of thousands of clones, roughly 87% seen once. Germline CDR1 is DFQATT and CDR2 is SNEGSKA (reference sequence). This CDR3 contains 11 residues. The V gene lost 3 bases and the J gene lost 12 bases, with 14 bases spanning the gap. The TCR comes from a man younger than 35 in good health and CMV-seropositive. The sequenced sample consisted of PBMCs. The chain combines TRBV20-1 with TRBJ1-2, with D possibly being TRBD1 (5 bases). The CDR3 sequence: CSARLGGDDTF. The CDR3 DNA is TGCAGTGCTAGGTTGGGCGGGGACGACACCTTC.